Described below is a single TCR beta chain sequence and its context. Its antigen is as yet unknown. PCR used 60 Vbeta primers and 13 Jbeta primers. Produced via immunoSEQ multiplex PCR; TCRdb's table is partial and in-frame only. The sample has 100,000 to 150,000 clones; roughly 72% are singletons. These data are taken from a study of cytomegalovirus exposure and HLA in healthy donors. Overall study results and limits: As was reported, the classifier diagnosed cytomegalovirus status with high specificity and sensitivity. Later analysis associated a missense DCLRE1C variant with TCR beta V- and J-gene trimming.

Germline lookup yields CDR1 MNHEY and CDR2 SVGAGI. Trimming removed 4 bases from V and 5 bases from J; junction bases left unmatched: 4. The CDR3 contains 13 residues. This chain uses TRBV6-5 with TRBJ1-1; TRBD1 aligns across 7 bases. Sequencing was carried out using PBMCs. The clonotype comes from a man aged 35 to 55 in good health and CMV-seropositive. The CDR3: CASSFTGETEAFF. For the CDR3, the DNA is TGTGCCAGCAGTTTCACAGGGGAGACTGAAGCTTTCTTT.